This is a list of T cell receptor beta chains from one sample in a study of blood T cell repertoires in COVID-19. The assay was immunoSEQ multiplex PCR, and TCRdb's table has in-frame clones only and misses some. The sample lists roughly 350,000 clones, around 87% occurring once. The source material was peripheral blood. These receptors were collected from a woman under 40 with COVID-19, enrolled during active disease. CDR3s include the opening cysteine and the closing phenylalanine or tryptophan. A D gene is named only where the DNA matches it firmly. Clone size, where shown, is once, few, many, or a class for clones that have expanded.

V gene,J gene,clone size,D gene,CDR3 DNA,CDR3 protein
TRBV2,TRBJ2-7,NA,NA,TGTGCCAGCAGATTGACTATACCTTCCTACGAGCAGTACTTC,CASRLTIPSYEQYF
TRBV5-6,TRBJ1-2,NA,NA,TGTGCCAGCAGCTTTGTAGACTCCTTAGGCTACACCTTC,CASSFVDSLGYTF
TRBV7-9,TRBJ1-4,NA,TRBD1,TGTGCCAGCAGCGTCGGACAGGGAGCAACTAATGAAAAACTGTTTTTT,CASSVGQGATNEKLFF
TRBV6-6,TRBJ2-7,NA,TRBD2,TGTGCCAGCAGGCTAGCGGGAGCGTCCTACGAGCAGTACTTC,CASRLAGASYEQYF
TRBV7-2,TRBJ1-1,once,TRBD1,TGTGCCAGCAGCTGGACAGGGGCGGGCACTGAAGCTTTCTTT,CASSWTGAGTEAFF
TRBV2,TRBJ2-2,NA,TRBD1,TGTGCCAGCAGTGAAAGGCAGGGGGCGCGGGGGGAGCTGTTTTTT,CASSERQGARGELFF
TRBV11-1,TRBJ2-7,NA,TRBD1,TGTGCCAGCAGCTTCTTGGCAGGGGGCAGCGAGCAGTACTTC,CASSFLAGGSEQYF
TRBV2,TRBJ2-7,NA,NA,TGTGCCAGCAGTGAAAACAACCTCTACGAGCAGTACTTC,CASSENNLYEQYF
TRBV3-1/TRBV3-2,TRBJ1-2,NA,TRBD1,TGTGCCAGCAGCCAACCCGACAGGGGATGGTCAGGCTACACCTTC,CASSQPDRGWSGYTF
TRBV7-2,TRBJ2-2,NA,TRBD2,TGTGCCAGCAGCTTAGGGACTAGCCTTAACACCGGGGAGCTGTTTTTT,CASSLGTSLNTGELFF
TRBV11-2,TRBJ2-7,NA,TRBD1,TGTGCCAGCAGCTTATTCGGGACAGGGAAGGGTAACGAGCAGTACTTC,CASSLFGTGKGNEQYF
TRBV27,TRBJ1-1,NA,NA,TGTGCCAGCAGTTTGAATAGGAACACTGAAGCTTTCTTT,CASSLNRNTEAFF
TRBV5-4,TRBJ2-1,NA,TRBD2,TGTGCCAGCAATTTAGCGGGGGAATACAATGAGCAGTTCTTC,CASNLAGEYNEQFF
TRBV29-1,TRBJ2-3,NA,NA,TGCAGCGTGGTCCGCAACGGGGAACGCACAGATACGCAGTATTTT,CSVVRNGERTDTQYF
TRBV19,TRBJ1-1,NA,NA,TGTGCCAGTAGTCTGGACAGGAACACTGAAGCTTTCTTT,CASSLDRNTEAFF
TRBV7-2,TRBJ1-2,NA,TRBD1,TGTGCCAGCAGCTTACTCAGGGGGCGCGGATTCTATGGCTACACCTTC,CASSLLRGRGFYGYTF
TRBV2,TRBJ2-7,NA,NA,TGTGCCAGCAGCGGAAACGGGACAAGAGTCTACGAGCAGTACTTC,CASSGNGTRVYEQYF
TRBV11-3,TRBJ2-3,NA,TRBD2,TGTGCCAGCAGCTTAGGGGCTAGCGGGAGTCAAGATACGCAGTATTTT,CASSLGASGSQDTQYF
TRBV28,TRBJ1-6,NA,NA,TGTGCCAGCAGATTCGACAGGCTTTATAATTCACCCCTCCACTTT,CASRFDRLYNSPLHF
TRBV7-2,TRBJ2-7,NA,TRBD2,TGTGCCAGCAGTCTCACCGGAACTAGCGGGAGCTGGGAGCAGTACTTC,CASSLTGTSGSWEQYF
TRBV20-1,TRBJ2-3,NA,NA,TGCAGTGCCTCGGCGGCAGATACGCAGTATTTT,CSASAADTQYF
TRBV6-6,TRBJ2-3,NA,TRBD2,TGTGCCAGCAGTTACGGGCACCTGCGGGAGAGCGATACGCAGTATTTT,CASSYGHLRESDTQYF
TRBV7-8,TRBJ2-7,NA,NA,TGTGCCAGCAGCTTAGATATAGCGGTGCTCTCCTACGAGCAGTACTTC,CASSLDIAVLSYEQYF
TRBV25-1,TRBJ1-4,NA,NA,TGTGCCAGCAGCCCGCTAGGGGCCCTGGGAGAAAAACTGTTTTTT,CASSPLGALGEKLFF
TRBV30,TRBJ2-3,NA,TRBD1,TGTGCCTGGAGTGCGGGACAGAGCACAGATACGCAGTATTTT,CAWSAGQSTDTQYF
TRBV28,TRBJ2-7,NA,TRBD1,TGTGCCAGCAGTTTGGAAGATCCGGGACAGGGTTTCCACGAGCAGTACTTC,CASSLEDPGQGFHEQYF
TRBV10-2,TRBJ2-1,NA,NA,TGCGCCAGCAGTAGGTTGGAGGATGAGCAGTTCTTC,CASSRLEDEQFF
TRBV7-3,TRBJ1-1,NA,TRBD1,TGTGCCAGCAGCGCAGGGACAGGGGGGTACACTGAAGCTTTCTTT,CASSAGTGGYTEAFF
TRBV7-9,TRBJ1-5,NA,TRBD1,TGTGCCAGCAGCTTAGAGGACAGGGGCGGTGATCAGCCCCAGCATTTT,CASSLEDRGGDQPQHF
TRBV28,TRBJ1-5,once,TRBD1,TGTGCCAGCAAGGACAGGTCCCGCAATCAGCCCCAGCATTTT,CASKDRSRNQPQHF
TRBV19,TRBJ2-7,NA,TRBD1,TGTGCCAGTAGCCGGGACAGGGGGACCTACGAGCAGTACTTC,CASSRDRGTYEQYF
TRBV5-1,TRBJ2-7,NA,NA,TGCGCCAGCAGCTTAGAGGGTAGCCCCTACGAGCAGTACTTC,CASSLEGSPYEQYF
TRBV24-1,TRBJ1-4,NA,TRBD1,TGTGCCACCAGTGATCCGACAGGGGGAGGTGAAAAACTGTTTTTT,CATSDPTGGGEKLFF
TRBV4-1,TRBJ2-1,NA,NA,TGCGCCAGCAGCCAAGTAACAGTTTCCTACAATGAGCAGTTCTTC,CASSQVTVSYNEQFF
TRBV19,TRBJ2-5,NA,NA,TGTGCCAGTAGTACCTCGGGGACCCAGTACTTC,CASSTSGTQYF
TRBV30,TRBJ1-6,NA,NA,TGTGCCTGGAGTGCTACGGTCTATAATTCACCCCTCCACTTT,CAWSATVYNSPLHF
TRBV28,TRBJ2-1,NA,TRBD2,TGTGCCAGCAGGCTCACTAGCGGGGTCTCCAATGAGCAGTTCTTC,CASRLTSGVSNEQFF
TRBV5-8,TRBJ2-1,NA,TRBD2,TGTGCCAGCAGCTTGGTGGGACTAGTTGGGGACAATGAGCAGTTCTTC,CASSLVGLVGDNEQFF
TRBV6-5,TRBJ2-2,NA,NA,TGTGCCGCCAAGAGTTTCGGGGAGCTGTTTTTT,CAAKSFGELFF
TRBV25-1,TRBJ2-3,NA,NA,TGTGCCAGCAGTGTAGGGGCCGCTAGCACAGATACGCAGTATTTT,CASSVGAASTDTQYF
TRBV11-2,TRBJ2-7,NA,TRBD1,TGTGCCAGCAGCTTAGGACAGGGTCAACCCTACGAGCAGTACTTC,CASSLGQGQPYEQYF